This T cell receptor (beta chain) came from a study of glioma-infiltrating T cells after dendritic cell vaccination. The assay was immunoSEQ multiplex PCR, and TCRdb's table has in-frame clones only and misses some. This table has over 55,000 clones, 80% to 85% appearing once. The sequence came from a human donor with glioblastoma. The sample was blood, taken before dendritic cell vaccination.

Here the CDR3 DNA reads TGTGCCAGCAGGCCGGGACAGGGCGGCGAAACTTTCTTT. It yields the protein CASRPGQGGETFF. J is TRBJ1-1 and V is TRBV28, with 9 bases lining up with TRBD1. The CDR3 has 13 amino acids. Trimming took 6 bases from V and 12 from J; bases not matched to a gene: 11. Per germline, CDR1 MDHEN and CDR2 SYDVKM.